This T cell receptor beta chain was sequenced for a study of T cell responses to AZD1222 COVID-19 vaccine. A note on this clone: The target antigen is unknown.

The assay was immunoSEQ multiplex PCR, and TCRdb's table has in-frame clones only and misses some. The profile shows 85,000 to 90,000 clones, 89% of them singletons. Study-wide findings and caveats: Spike-specific TCR repertoires showed rising breadth and depth after two AZD1222 doses. Just a handful of people given AZD1222 tested seropositive at baseline. Spike-spanning, vaccine-associated CD4 TCRs were dominant at 160-218 and 743-854.

Trimming took 5 bases from V and 5 from J; bases not matched to a gene: 16. The CDR3 consists of 18 residues. The germline gives CDR1 SGHTA, CDR2 FQGNSA. The rearrangement joins TRBV7-2 to TRBJ2-3; 10 bases are shared with TRBD2. The starting material was peripheral blood, obtained on day 0 of AZD1222 vaccination. This TCR was recovered from an adult in good health. Written as DNA, the CDR3 is TGTGCCAGCAGCCCCCCTAGAGGAGCGGGGGGGCCAGTAGATACGCAGTATTTT. Its protein product is CASSPPRGAGGPVDTQYF.